This T cell receptor (beta chain) appears in the sequencing data of a study of T-cell memory formation after mild COVID-19. General study results and limits: Whereas later expanders leaned CD4+, clones contracting day 15 to 85 showed a balanced CD4/CD8 makeup. Contracting CD4+ clones were located mainly in CM and EM, and CD8+ clones in EMRA.

As regards this clonotype: Its specificity is not known.

The germline CDR1 and CDR2 sequences are KGHDR and SFDVKD. The CDR3 covers 12 residues. Trimming took 11 bases from V and 9 from J, leaving 16 bases between them. TCRdb fed the 5' RACE reads into MiXCR, producing one record per CDR3 protein. The sample gives about 560,000 distinct CDR3 sequences, roughly 20% of which show up once; around 9.2% is in the top ten. The source material was PBMCs or a T cell subset sorted from them (not recorded which). The chain has TRBV24-1 and TRBJ2-1; maybe TRBD1 (6 bases). The receptor's source is an adult woman who had mild COVID-19 (a few samples of this study predate the infection). Cell type and time point are not known. DNA for the CDR3: TGTGCCATACAGGGCCAGATTGGTGAGCAGTTCTTC. This gives the protein CAIQGQIGEQFF.